One sample yielded the 17 T cell receptor beta chains listed below, sequenced in a study of Graves' ophthalmopathy and Graves' hyperthyroidism. TCR beta CDR3 regions were amplified from RNA transcripts. In the first round, RT-PCR was carried out with HTBI primers, and a multiplex PCR formed the second round. Each CDR3 protein is one row after TCRdb ran MiXCR on the multiplex PCR reads. The sample lists 300,000 to 450,000 distinct CDR3 sequences, roughly 15% seen once, with about 2.4% in the top ten. Input material: peripheral blood. These receptors all come from an adult woman with stable Graves' hyperthyroidism.

This clonotype was observed many times. This chain uses TRBV28 with TRBJ2-7; D not resolved. The germline V and J ends were trimmed by 5 bases and 1 base, with 6 bases remaining between them. Germline CDR1 MDHEN, CDR2 SYDVKM. This CDR3 has 12 residues. The DNA of the CDR3 is TGTGCCAGCAGTGTGACGTCCTACGAGCAGTACTTC. Translating gives CASSVTSYEQYF. Supplemented by reference TRBV28 and TRBJ2-7, the full variable domain reads DVKVTQSSRYLVKRTGEKVFLECVQDMDHENMFWYRQDPGLGLRLIYFSYDVKMKEKGDIPEGYSVSREKKERFSLILESASTNQTSMYLCASSVTSYEQYFGPGTRLTVT.

CDR3 nucleotide sequence: TGTGCTAGTGGTTTGGGGTTTGGCTACACCTTC. Translation: CASGLGFGYTF. The chain recombines TRBV12-5 with TRBJ1-2, with D uncertain. CDR1 and CDR2 (germline): LGHNT, FRNRAP. The CDR3 extends over 11 amino acids. Trimming stripped 1 base from V and 7 bases from J, with 4 bases between.

This clonotype was counted ten times or more. V is TRBV6-4 and J is TRBJ2-7, with D uncertain. The ends were cut back, 8 bases at V and 6 bases at J, with 11 bases in the middle. The CDR3 runs to 11 residues. Per germline, CDR1 MRHNA and CDR2 SNTAGT. CDR3 amino acids: CASLPRVEQYF. CDR3 nucleotide sequence: TGTGCCAGCCTCCCTCGAGTCGAGCAGTACTTC.

This clonotype was counted many times. This chain uses TRBV11-2 with TRBJ2-7, with D perhaps TRBD2 (6 bases). Trimming cost V 5 bases and J 7 bases, with 18 bases left between them. Germline CDR1 reads SGHAT; CDR2 reads FQNNGV. The CDR3 contains 14 residues. The CDR3 region has the DNA TGTGCCAGCAGCCGCGGGACGCTACCTTCGGAGCAGTACTTC. Protein: CASSRGTLPSEQYF.

The V gene is TRBV6-1, the J gene TRBJ1-2; 10 positions agree with TRBD1. V was clipped by 5 bases and J by 5 bases; unmatched bases: 5. The CDR3 runs to 14 residues. Germline V CDR1 and CDR2: MNHNS, SASEGT. CDR3 residues: CASSPGTGAYGYTF. The CDR3 nucleotides are TGTGCCAGCAGTCCCGGGACAGGGGCGTATGGCTACACCTTC.

The genes are TRBV7-2 and TRBJ1-6; D not resolved. Trimming removed 4 bases at V and 4 bases at J, with 17 bases between. The CDR3 loop spans 17 amino acids. Germline-derived CDR1 and CDR2 are SGHTA and FQGNSA. CDR3 sequence (DNA): TGTGCCAGCAGCTCACCCAAATGGACCCGATATAATTCACCCCTCCACTTT. Amino acid sequence: CASSSPKWTRYNSPLHF.

This clonotype has ten or more counts. The chain carries TRBV29-1 and TRBJ1-2, with a possible D match to TRBD1 (6 bases). CDR1 and CDR2 (germline): SQVTM, ANQGSEA. The germline V and J ends were trimmed by 3 bases and 8 bases, with 16 bases remaining between them. This CDR3 has 13 amino acids. This CDR3 is CSVDLGGTLGYTF. The CDR3 bases are TGCAGCGTTGATCTAGGGGGGACGTTGGGCTACACCTTC.

In its sample, this clonotype was seen many times. The V gene is TRBV6-1, the J gene TRBJ1-5; TRBD1 might be the D (6 bases). V shed 6 bases and J shed 9 bases, with 15 bases lying between them. The CDR3 loop spans 13 amino acids. Germline-derived CDR1 and CDR2 are MNHNS and SASEGT. The CDR3 protein is CASSLDRLSPQHF. DNA of the CDR3: TGTGCCAGCAGCCTTGACAGGTTGTCGCCCCAGCATTTT.

This clonotype was detected a few times. The chain combines TRBV11-2 with TRBJ2-5; a weak D match, TRBD2 (6 bases). V was shortened by 1 base and J by 7 bases, with 13 bases between the two germline ends. The CDR3 contains 14 residues. Germline V CDR1 and CDR2: SGHAT, FQNNGV. CDR3 bases: TGTGCCAGCAGCTTAGTTCGGGGGAAAGTGACCCAGTACTTC. This sequence encodes CASSLVRGKVTQYF.

This clonotype was counted ten times or more. A much more abundant neighbour one base away suggests this may be a read error. The rearrangement links TRBV10-2 to TRBJ2-7; tentatively, D is TRBD1 or TRBD2 (5 bases each). The V gene lost 8 bases and the J gene lost 5 bases, with 10 bases spanning the gap. CDR3 length: 11 residues. Germline CDR1 reads WSHSY; CDR2 reads SAAADI. The CDR3 spells CASGGGHEQYF. CDR3 in DNA: TGCGCCAGCGGTGGGGGTCACGAGCAGTACTTC.

This clonotype showed up many times. This sequence joins TRBV20-1 and TRBJ1-1; 8 nucleotides align to TRBD1. Unmatched junction bases numbered 9, after V lost 2 bases and J lost 7 bases. The CDR3 has 14 amino acids. From germline, CDR1 is DFQATT and CDR2 SNEGSKA (reference sequence). CDR3 sequence: CSARQRTGLNEAFF. CDR3 bases: TGCAGTGCTAGACAACGGACAGGGCTGAATGAAGCTTTCTTT.

This clonotype was detected only once. The chain combines TRBV5-1 with TRBJ2-7; maybe TRBD1 (6 bases). CDR1 and CDR2 (germline): SGHRS, YFSETQ. The length of the CDR3 is 16 residues. Trimming removed 1 base at V and 6 bases at J, with 20 bases between. The CDR3 DNA reads as TGCGCCAGCAGCTTGACAGGGACCCTGTCTGGGAGCGAGCAGTACTTC. Its protein product is CASSLTGTLSGSEQYF.

This clonotype occurred many times. This chain joins TRBV19 and TRBJ2-7, with TRBD1 as a possible D gene (5 bases). The CDR3 is 15 residues long. Germline V CDR1 and CDR2: LNHDA, SQIVND (reference sequence). V was cut by 3 bases and J by 2 bases, with 14 bases left in between. This chain's CDR3 is CASSILGLPPYEQYF. The CDR3 DNA follows: TGTGCCAGTAGTATCTTGGGGCTTCCACCCTACGAGCAGTACTTC.

This clonotype was seen ten or more times. J is TRBJ2-5 and V is TRBV19; 13 bases agree with TRBD2. The CDR3 loop spans 16 amino acids. After removal of 4 bases from V and 5 bases from J, the junction contained 7 bases not matched to a gene. Germline V CDR1 and CDR2: LNHDA, SQIVND (reference sequence). For the CDR3, the DNA is TGTGCCAGTAGTAATGGACTAGCGGGAGATCGGGAGACCCAGTACTTC. Translating gives CASSNGLAGDRETQYF.

This clonotype showed up many times. The DNA of the CDR3 is TGTGCCAGCAGTGCAGGGCTAATAGGGTACGAGCAGTACTTC. The encoded protein is CASSAGLIGYEQYF. The chain couples TRBV25-1 to TRBJ2-7, with D possibly TRBD1 on 5 matching bases. In germline, CDR1 is MGHDK, CDR2 SYGVNS. V was pared by 4 bases and J by 4 bases, with 14 bases between. CDR3 length: 14 residues.

The rearrangement links TRBV7-3 to TRBJ2-2; D possibly matches TRBD1 or TRBD2 (5 bases each). The germline V gene has CDR1 SGHTA and CDR2 FQGTGA. The germline V and J ends were trimmed by 1 base and 5 bases, with 8 bases remaining between them. The CDR3 loop spans 14 amino acids. This chain's CDR3 is CASSLRGFTGELFF. CDR3 nucleotide sequence: TGTGCCAGCAGCTTAAGGGGGTTTACCGGGGAGCTGTTTTTT.

This clonotype was picked up many times. The genes are TRBV7-2 and TRBJ2-5, with D unresolved. Germline V CDR1 and CDR2: SGHTA, FQGNSA. V was clipped by 4 bases and J by 4 bases, with 7 bases between them. This CDR3 is 12 amino acids long. The CDR3 coding sequence is TGTGCCAGCAGCTCTTGGCGAGAGACCCAGTACTTC. Protein sequence: CASSSWRETQYF.